This entry lists 22 T cell receptor beta chains sequenced from one sample in a study of blood T cell repertoires in COVID-19. The table came from immunoSEQ multiplex PCR; TCRdb's copy has only in-frame clones and leaves some out. The sample has over 50,000 clones; approximately 72% are singletons. The specimen was peripheral blood. These receptors all come from a woman aged 70-85 years with COVID-19, enrolled during active disease.

This chain joins TRBV29-1 and TRBJ1-5; weak D call: TRBD1 (5 bases). From germline, CDR1 is SQVTM and CDR2 ANQGSEA. V lost 4 bases and J 5 bases, leaving 12 bases between the germline ends. The CDR3 has 13 residues. The CDR3 DNA reads TGCAGCGTTGGGAAGGGGATCGATCAGCCCCAGCATTTT. This translates into CSVGKGIDQPQHF.

This chain joins TRBV9 and TRBJ2-3, with unresolved D. V lost 0 bases, J lost 7 bases, and 6 bases lay in between. The CDR3 has 12 amino acids. The V gene's germline CDR1 is SGDLS and CDR2 YYNGEE. The CDR3 spells CASSVVPNTQYF. The DNA of the CDR3 is TGTGCCAGCAGCGTAGTCCCCAATACGCAGTATTTT.

The rearrangement uses TRBV3-1 (or the pseudogene TRBV3-2) and TRBJ1-6; D is perhaps TRBD1 (6 bases). Trimming removed 0 bases at V and 10 bases at J, with 13 bases between. This CDR3 spans 15 amino acids. In germline, CDR1 is LGHDT, CDR2 YNNKEL (reference sequence). Here the CDR3 reads CASSQDPTGTSPLHF. The DNA of the CDR3 is TGTGCCAGCAGCCAAGATCCTACAGGGACCTCACCCCTCCACTTT.

The rearrangement joins TRBV9 to TRBJ1-2; maybe TRBD1 (5 bases). V was shortened by 2 bases and J by 0 bases, with 14 bases between the two germline ends. This CDR3 is 16 amino acids long. Germline CDR1 SGDLS, CDR2 YYNGEE. The CDR3 region has the DNA TGTGCCAGCAGCGTGGGACTCTCCTCAGCTAACTATGGCTACACCTTC. It specifies CASSVGLSSANYGYTF.

The V call is TRBV2, the J call TRBJ1-2, with 12 bases fitting TRBD1. The CDR3 contains 12 residues. Germline assignment: CDR1 SNHLY and CDR2 FYNNEI. V was pared by 8 bases and J by 7 bases, with 2 bases of the junction left unmatched. CDR3 residues: CASGTGGGGYTF. The CDR3 nucleotides are TGTGCCAGCGGGACAGGGGGCGGTGGCTACACCTTC.

This clone is large (0.1 to 1%) within its sample. The chain joins TRBV7-8 to TRBJ2-1, with a tentative D call TRBD2 (5 bases). CDR3 length equals 14 residues. Deletions cut 1 base from V and 7 bases from J, with 11 bases between. Per germline, CDR1 SGHVS and CDR2 FQNEAQ. The CDR3 DNA reads as TGTGCCAGCAGCTTAGGGGGAGAGGGAAATGAGCAGTTCTTC. Encoded protein: CASSLGGEGNEQFF.

This clone came up a few times. The chain has TRBV19 and TRBJ1-2, with D perhaps TRBD1 (6 bases). The CDR3 is 13 amino acids. With 4 bases removed from V and 4 bases from J, the gap between germline ends came to 10 bases. In germline, CDR1 is LNHDA, CDR2 SQIVND (reference sequence). The CDR3 protein is CASSTTGAYGYTF. The CDR3 DNA follows: TGTGCCAGTAGTACGACAGGCGCCTATGGCTACACCTTC.

The chain has TRBV4-2 and TRBJ1-1; no firm D call. Germline V gives CDR1 LGHNA, CDR2 YNFKEQ. The CDR3 loop spans 15 amino acids. V lost 1 base, J lost 2 bases, and 11 bases lay in between. The CDR3 nucleotides are TGTGCCAGCAGCCAAGTCGGTACGTTAAACACTGAAGCTTTCTTT. Its translation is CASSQVGTLNTEAFF.

This clone was observed once. The chain couples TRBV7-3 to TRBJ2-2, with D unclear. Germline V CDR1 and CDR2: SGHTA, FQGTGA. Trimming shortened V by 2 bases and J by 2 bases, and 6 bases separated the two germline ends. This CDR3 is 14 amino acids long. CDR3 nucleotide sequence: TGTGCCAGCAGCTTATTTCCTAACACCGGGGAGCTGTTTTTT. It yields the protein CASSLFPNTGELFF.

This chain uses TRBV6-6 with TRBJ2-2; 8 bases align to TRBD2. The V gene end was trimmed by 4 bases and the J gene end by 2 bases; junction bases not matched to a gene: 6. This CDR3 contains 16 residues. Germline values: CDR1 MNHNY, CDR2 SVGAGI (reference sequence). The CDR3 loop reads CASSFASGSNTGELFF. DNA of the CDR3: TGTGCCAGCAGTTTCGCTAGCGGGTCCAACACCGGGGAGCTGTTTTTT.

The genes are TRBV3-1 (or the pseudogene TRBV3-2) and TRBJ2-1; maybe TRBD1 (5 bases). Trimming stripped 2 bases from V and 10 bases from J, with 9 bases between. The CDR3 runs 12 residues. Germline V gene sequence: CDR1 LGHDT, CDR2 YNNKEL (reference sequence). The CDR3 region has the DNA TGTGCCAGCAGCCAAATTCAGGGAGAGCAGTTCTTC. Its translation is CASSQIQGEQFF.

The rearrangement joins TRBV14 to TRBJ1-2; D possibly corresponds to TRBD1 (5 bases). CDR3 length: 14 residues. Germline V lookup: CDR1 SGHDN, CDR2 FVKESK. The germline V and J ends were trimmed by 0 bases and 8 bases, with 13 bases remaining between them. The CDR3 loop reads CASSQERGTSGYTF. For the CDR3, the DNA is TGTGCCAGCAGCCAAGAGCGGGGCACCTCAGGCTACACCTTC.

Only one count was recorded for this clone. The chain couples TRBV6-2 or TRBV6-3 to TRBJ1-4, with D possibly TRBD1 on 5 matching bases. Germline CDR1 reads MNHEY; CDR2 reads SVGEGT. Trimming removed 5 bases at V and 6 bases at J, with 16 bases between. There are 15 residues in the CDR3. The CDR3 protein is CASSLPGLGDEKLFF. CDR3 nucleotide sequence: TGTGCCAGCAGTCTCCCGGGACTGGGGGATGAAAAACTGTTTTTT.

V gene TRBV19 combines with J gene TRBJ2-3; possibly TRBD2 for D (5 bases). CDR1 LNHDA and CDR2 SQIVND come from the germline V gene (reference sequence). The CDR3 consists of 16 residues. With 3 bases removed from V and 4 bases from J, the gap between germline ends came to 17 bases. CDR3 amino acids: CASSMAAPRAADTQYF. Written as DNA, the CDR3 is TGTGCCAGTAGTATGGCGGCCCCGAGGGCGGCAGATACGCAGTATTTT. The full variable domain, rest sourced from reference TRBV19 and TRBJ2-3, is DGGITQSPKYLFRKEGQNVTLSCEQNLNHDAMYWYRQDPGQGLRLIYYSQIVNDFQKGDIAEGYSVSREKKESFPLTVTSAQKNPTAFYLCASSMAAPRAADTQYFGPGTRLTVL.

The V and J genes are TRBV5-4 and TRBJ1-2; 7 bases fit TRBD1. V shed 4 bases and J 8 bases; nucleotides not matched to a gene: 5. This CDR3 spans 12 amino acids. Germline V gives CDR1 SGHNT, CDR2 YYREEE (reference sequence). In DNA, the CDR3 is TGTGCCAGCAGCATACAGGGGTTAGGCTACACCTTC. Its translation: CASSIQGLGYTF.

This chain connects TRBV5-4 to TRBJ2-1, with TRBD2 identical over 10 bases. The length of the CDR3 is 15 residues. Losses at the gene ends were 4 bases for V and 8 bases for J; bases not matched to a gene: 9. Germline V gene lookup returns CDR1 SGHNT and CDR2 YYREEE (reference sequence). In DNA, the CDR3 is TGTGCCAGCAGCACCTGGACTAGCGGCGACCATGAGCAGTTCTTC. This codes for CASSTWTSGDHEQFF.

Notes on this clone: Other DNA sequences in this sample translate to the same CDR3. The gene calls are TRBV5-1 and TRBJ1-1; TRBD1 matches 10 bases. Per germline, CDR1 SGHRS and CDR2 YFSETQ. The trim removed 4 bases at V and 2 bases at J, leaving 5 bases unmatched. This CDR3 is 15 amino acids long. The CDR3 reads CASSPRQGANTEAFF. The DNA for the CDR3 is TGCGCCAGCAGCCCCAGACAGGGGGCAAACACTGAAGCTTTCTTT.

The chain employs TRBV5-1 and TRBJ2-1; TRBD2 agrees at 8 bases. CDR3 size: 17 residues. Germline V gives CDR1 SGHRS, CDR2 YFSETQ. After removal of 4 bases from V and 6 bases from J, the junction contained 15 bases not matched to a gene. CDR3 bases: TGCGCCAGCAGCCTACCAACTAGCGGACTACGTGGCAATGAGCAGTTCTTC. It translates to CASSLPTSGLRGNEQFF.

To note about this clone: A much bigger clone sits one base away, suggesting this may be a read error. V usage is TRBV11-2 and J usage is TRBJ2-2; D is possibly TRBD1 (5 bases). CDR3 length equals 14 residues. V lost 5 bases, J lost 1 base, and 8 bases lay in between. Per germline, CDR1 SGHAT and CDR2 FQNNGV. Here the CDR3 reads CASSPTGNTGELFF. The CDR3 DNA sequence: TGTGCCAGCAGCCCCACAGGGAACACCGGGGAGCTGTTTTTT.

This rearrangement joins TRBV3-1 (or the pseudogene TRBV3-2) to TRBJ1-2, with 12 positions matching TRBD1. Trimming cost V 4 bases and J 7 bases; bases outside gene matches: 10. CDR1 and CDR2 (germline): LGHDT, YNNKEL (reference sequence). This CDR3 has 16 amino acids. Here the CDR3 reads CASSPSGDRGLGGYTF. The CDR3 bases are TGTGCCAGCAGCCCGTCCGGGGACAGGGGGCTTGGTGGCTACACCTTC.

This clone was detected ten times or more. This chain uses TRBV19 with TRBJ2-6; 7 nucleotides agree with TRBD1. The ends lost 4 bases at V and 1 base at J; junction bases unmatched: 4. This CDR3 has 16 residues. Germline V gives CDR1 LNHDA, CDR2 SQIVND (reference sequence). The CDR3 here is CASSRGQASGANVLTF. The CDR3 DNA sequence: TGTGCCAGTAGTAGAGGACAGGCTTCTGGGGCCAACGTCCTGACTTTC.

The chain employs TRBV18 and TRBJ2-6, with 11 bases aligning to TRBD1. The CDR3 covers 17 residues. Germline V gene lookup returns CDR1 KGHSH and CDR2 LQKENI. V lost 0 bases to trimming and J lost 2 bases; unmatched junction nucleotides: 0. CDR3 DNA sequence: TGTGCCAGCTCACCACCGGGACAGGGGGCTGGGGCCAACGTCCTGACTTTC. Its translation is CASSPPGQGAGANVLTF.